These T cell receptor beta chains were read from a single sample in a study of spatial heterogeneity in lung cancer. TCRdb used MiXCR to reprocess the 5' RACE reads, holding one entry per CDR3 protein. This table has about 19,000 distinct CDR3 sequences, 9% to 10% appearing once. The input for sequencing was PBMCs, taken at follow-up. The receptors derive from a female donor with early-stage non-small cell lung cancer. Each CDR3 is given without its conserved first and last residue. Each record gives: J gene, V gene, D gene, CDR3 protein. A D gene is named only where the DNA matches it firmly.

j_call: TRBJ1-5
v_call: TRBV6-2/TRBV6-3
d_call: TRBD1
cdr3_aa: ASRPGGPDQPQH

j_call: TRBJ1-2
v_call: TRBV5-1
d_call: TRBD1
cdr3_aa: ASSLRTGILGSDGYT

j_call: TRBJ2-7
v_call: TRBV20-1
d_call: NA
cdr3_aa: SARGVGSASYEQY

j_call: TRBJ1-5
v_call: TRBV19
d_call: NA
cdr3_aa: ASSIVTNQPQH

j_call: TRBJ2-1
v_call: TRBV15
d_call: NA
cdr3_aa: ATSRDRQGNNEQF

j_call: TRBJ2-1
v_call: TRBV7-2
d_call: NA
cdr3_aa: ASSSGTPYNEQF

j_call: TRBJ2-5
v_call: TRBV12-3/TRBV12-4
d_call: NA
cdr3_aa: ASSLGGDGTQY

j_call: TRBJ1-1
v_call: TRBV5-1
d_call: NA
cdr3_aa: ASSLWDYTEAF

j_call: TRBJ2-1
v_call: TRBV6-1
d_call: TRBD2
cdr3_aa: ASSEFPSGGTNEQF

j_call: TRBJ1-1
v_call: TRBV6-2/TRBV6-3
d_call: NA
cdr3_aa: ASSYDRYEAF

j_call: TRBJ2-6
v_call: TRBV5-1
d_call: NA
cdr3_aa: ASKVTSSGANVLT

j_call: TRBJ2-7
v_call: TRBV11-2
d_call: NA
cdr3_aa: ASSLDQPLGTVYYEQY

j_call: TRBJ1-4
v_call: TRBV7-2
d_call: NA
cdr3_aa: ASSLDRLDEKLF

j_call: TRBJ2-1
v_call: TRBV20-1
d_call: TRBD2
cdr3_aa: SALSGRAGNEQF

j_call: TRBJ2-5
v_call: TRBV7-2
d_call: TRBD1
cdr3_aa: ASSSYLQGRETQY

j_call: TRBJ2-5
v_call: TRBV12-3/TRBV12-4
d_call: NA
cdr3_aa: ASSLPPERGQETQY

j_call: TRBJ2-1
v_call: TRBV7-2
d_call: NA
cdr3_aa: ASSLRRDEQF

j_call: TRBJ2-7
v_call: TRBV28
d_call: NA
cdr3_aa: ASSSLGWEQY

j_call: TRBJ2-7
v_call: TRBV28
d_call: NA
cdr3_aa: ASSFDALAGPNYEQY

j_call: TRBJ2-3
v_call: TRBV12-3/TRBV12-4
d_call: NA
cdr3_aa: ASSGARGSLTDTQY

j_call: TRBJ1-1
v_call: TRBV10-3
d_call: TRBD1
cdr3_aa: ATGQGKDTEAF

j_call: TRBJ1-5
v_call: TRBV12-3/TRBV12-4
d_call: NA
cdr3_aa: ASSQDGNQPQH

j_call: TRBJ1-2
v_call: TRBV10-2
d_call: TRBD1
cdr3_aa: ASSESLTGRYGYT

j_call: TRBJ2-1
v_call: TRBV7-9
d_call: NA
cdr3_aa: ASSPDGFDEQF

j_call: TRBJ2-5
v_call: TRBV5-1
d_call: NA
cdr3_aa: ASSLMGSEETQY

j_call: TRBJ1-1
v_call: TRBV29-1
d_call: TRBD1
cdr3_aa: SVEGQMREAF

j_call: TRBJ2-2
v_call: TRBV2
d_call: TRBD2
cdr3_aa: ASNRGLAGTGELF

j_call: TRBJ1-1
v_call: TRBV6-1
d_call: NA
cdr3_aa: ASSEAPWEGEVSTEAF

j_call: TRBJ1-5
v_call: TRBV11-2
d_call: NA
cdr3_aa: ASSSTYNQPQH

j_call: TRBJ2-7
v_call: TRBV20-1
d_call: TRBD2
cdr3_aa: SARDRGRSEQY

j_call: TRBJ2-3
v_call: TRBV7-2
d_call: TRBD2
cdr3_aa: ASSTSGGTDTQY

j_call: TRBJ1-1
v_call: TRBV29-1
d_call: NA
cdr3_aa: SVGARGTEAF

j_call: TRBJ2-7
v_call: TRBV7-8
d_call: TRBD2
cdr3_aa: ASSLAIGSLAGVY

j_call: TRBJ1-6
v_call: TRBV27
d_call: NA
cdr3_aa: ASNKAGLQSSPLH

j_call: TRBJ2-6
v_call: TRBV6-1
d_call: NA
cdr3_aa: ASSRNRVGANVLT

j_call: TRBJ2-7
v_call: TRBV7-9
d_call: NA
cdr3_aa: ASSQYGAAYEQY

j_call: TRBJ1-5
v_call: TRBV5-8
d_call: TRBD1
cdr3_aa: ASSAGDRAVNQPQH

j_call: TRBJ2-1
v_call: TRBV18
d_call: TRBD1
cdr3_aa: ASSPGTGPEQF

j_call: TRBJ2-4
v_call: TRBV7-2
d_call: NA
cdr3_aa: ASSLAGGQPKNIQY

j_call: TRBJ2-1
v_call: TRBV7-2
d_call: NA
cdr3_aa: ASSSPGEGNEQF

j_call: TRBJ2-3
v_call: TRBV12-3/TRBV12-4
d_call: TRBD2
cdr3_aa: ASRAGVFTDTQY

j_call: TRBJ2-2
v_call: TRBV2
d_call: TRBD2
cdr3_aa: ASSHGRARENTGELF

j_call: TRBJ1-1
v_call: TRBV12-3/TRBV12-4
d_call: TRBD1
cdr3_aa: ASSSGTGRTEAF

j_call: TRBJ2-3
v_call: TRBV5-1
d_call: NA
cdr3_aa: ASSVLPDESTDTQY

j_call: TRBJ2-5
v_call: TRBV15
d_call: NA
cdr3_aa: ATSSVSLRETQY

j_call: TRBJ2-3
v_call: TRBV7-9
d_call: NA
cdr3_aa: ATRIGATDTQY

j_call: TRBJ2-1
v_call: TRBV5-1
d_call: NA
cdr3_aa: ASSLITSYNEQF

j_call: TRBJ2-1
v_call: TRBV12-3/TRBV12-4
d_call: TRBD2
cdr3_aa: ASSPGSGGPYNEQF